The 18 T cell receptor beta chains listed next were all sequenced from one sample in a study of shared T cell receptors in the human thymus. The assay was immunoSEQ multiplex PCR, and TCRdb's table has in-frame clones only and misses some. The table lists about 400,000 clones, just under 95% of them singletons, with approximately 0.02% in the top ten. Sequencing input: thymocytes. The receptors shown here come from a human donor.

The V gene is TRBV28, the J gene TRBJ1-5; D is unresolved. This CDR3 spans 13 amino acids. CDR1 is MDHEN, CDR2 SYDVKM, per germline. Trimming pared 3 bases from V and 6 bases from J, leaving 9 bases between. The CDR3 DNA reads TGTGCCAGCAGTTTGAAGGCGGCTCAGCCCCAGCATTTT. Translated, it gives CASSLKAAQPQHF.

The chain has TRBV6-6 and TRBJ1-4; 7 nucleotides line up with TRBD1. CDR1 and CDR2 (germline): MNHNY, SVGAGI (reference sequence). There are 15 residues in the CDR3. V lost 6 bases to trimming and J lost 6 bases; unmatched junction nucleotides: 10. The CDR3 region is CASSQGFRGDEKLFF. CDR3 nucleotides: TGTGCCAGCAGCCAGGGTTTCAGGGGGGATGAAAAACTGTTTTTT.

The V and J genes are TRBV4-1 and TRBJ2-1; TRBD2 matches 12 bases. V shed 4 bases and J 0 bases; nucleotides not matched to a gene: 10. The CDR3 sequence is 19 residues long. CDR1 and CDR2 from the germline V gene are MGHRA and YSYEKL. The CDR3 reads CASSLPGTSGSSSYNEQFF. The CDR3 DNA is TGCGCCAGCAGCCTACCCGGGACTAGCGGGTCTAGCTCCTACAATGAGCAGTTCTTC.

The rearrangement links TRBV28 to TRBJ2-1; TRBD2 matches 7 bases. Germline CDR1 MDHEN, CDR2 SYDVKM. V gave up 1 base and J gave up 8 bases; unmatched junction bases: 11. This CDR3 contains 16 residues. CDR3 loop: CASSLSHGAGVYEQFF. In DNA, the CDR3 is TGTGCCAGCAGTTTATCGCACGGGGCGGGAGTGTATGAGCAGTTCTTC.

The V gene is TRBV6-6, the J gene TRBJ1-1, with D possibly being TRBD1 (5 bases). This CDR3 has 13 residues. The germline CDR1 and CDR2 sequences are MNHNY and SVGAGI (reference sequence). V was trimmed by 8 bases and J by 4 bases, leaving 14 bases between them. CDR3 amino acids: CASSTGTPTEAFF. The CDR3 bases are TGTGCCAGCTCTACCGGGACCCCCACTGAAGCTTTCTTT.

The V and J genes are TRBV7-6 and TRBJ2-1; possibly TRBD2 for D (6 bases). This CDR3 comprises 17 residues. V gave up 1 base and J gave up 4 bases, with 17 bases separating them. Germline loops: CDR1 SGHVS, CDR2 FNYEAQ. The DNA of the CDR3 is TGTGCCAGCAGCTTAGATATAGGGACTCCATTATACAATGAGCAGTTCTTC. Encoded protein: CASSLDIGTPLYNEQFF.

The V gene is TRBV5-1, the J gene TRBJ1-1; 9 bases match TRBD1. CDR3 length equals 14 residues. J gave up 5 bases and V 4 bases, and 6 bases lay outside the gene matches. Germline CDR1 SGHRS, CDR2 YFSETQ. The CDR3 bases are TGCGCCAGCAGCCCAGACAGGGGGGGTACTGAAGCTTTCTTT. It is translated as CASSPDRGGTEAFF.

In DNA form, the CDR3 reads TGTGCCAGCGCTTCGACAGAAGAAGCTTTCTTT. It specifies CASASTEEAFF. V usage is TRBV18 and J usage is TRBJ1-1; tentative D call: TRBD1 (5 bases). The CDR3 consists of 11 residues. Looked up from germline, CDR1 is KGHSH and CDR2 is LQKENI. Trimming pared 8 bases from V and 8 bases from J, leaving 12 bases between. Full variable domain (remainder filled in from reference TRBV18 and TRBJ1-1): NAGVMQNPRHLVRRRGQEARLRCSPMKGHSHVYWYRQLPEEGLKFMVYLQKENIIDESGMPKERFSAEFPKEGPSILRIQQVVRGDSAAYFCASASTEEAFFGQGTRLTVV.

The rearrangement joins TRBV27 to TRBJ2-2; D unresolved. With 8 bases removed from V and 7 bases from J, the gap between germline ends came to 14 bases. The germline V gene encodes CDR1 MNHEY and CDR2 SMNVEV (reference sequence). The CDR3 totals 13 residues. CDR3 in amino acids: CASGLGSGGELFF. The CDR3 DNA follows: TGTGCCAGCGGGTTAGGGTCGGGCGGGGAGCTGTTTTTT.

The chain joins TRBV10-3 to TRBJ2-7; D is possibly TRBD2 (6 bases). Germline V CDR1 and CDR2: ENHRY, SYGVKD. Trimming cost V 8 bases and J 0 bases, with 11 bases left between them. The CDR3 extends over 13 amino acids. The CDR3 nucleotides are TGTGCCATCTTCGACGGGAGCTCCTACGAGCAGTACTTC. Translation gives CAIFDGSSYEQYF.

The J gene is TRBJ1-2, the V gene TRBV27; TRBD1 might be the D (5 bases). The ends were cut back, 7 bases at V and 4 bases at J, with 16 bases in the middle. The germline gives CDR1 MNHEY, CDR2 SMNVEV (reference sequence). There are 14 residues in the CDR3. The CDR3 region is CASNLRADSYGYTF. The CDR3 DNA sequence: TGTGCCAGCAATCTCAGGGCTGATAGCTATGGCTACACCTTC.

This chain links TRBV6-6 with TRBJ2-7; a weak D match, TRBD1 (6 bases). The length of the CDR3 is 15 residues. The germline V and J ends were trimmed by 7 bases and 3 bases, with 19 bases remaining between them. CDR1 and CDR2 (germline): MNHNY, SVGAGI (reference sequence). This chain's CDR3 is CASIKGPTGGYEQYF. The CDR3 region has the DNA TGTGCCAGCATCAAGGGTCCGACAGGCGGCTACGAGCAGTACTTC.

V is TRBV5-1 and J is TRBJ2-1; D might be TRBD2 (6 bases). There are 15 residues in the CDR3. CDR1 and CDR2 (germline): SGHRS, YFSETQ. Trimming shortened V by 3 bases and J by 4 bases, and 14 bases separated the two germline ends. The CDR3, as DNA: TGCGCCAGCAGCTACGACCGGGACTCTTACAATGAGCAGTTCTTC. Amino acid sequence: CASSYDRDSYNEQFF.

This rearrangement joins TRBV4-1 to TRBJ2-1, with D tentatively TRBD2 (6 bases). V lost 4 bases and J 7 bases, leaving 23 bases between the germline ends. CDR1 and CDR2 from the germline V gene are MGHRA and YSYEKL. The CDR3 spans 17 residues. The CDR3 DNA is TGCGCCAGCAGCCCACGCAAGCGGAGGGGAGGAGGAAATGAGCAGTTCTTC. It is translated as CASSPRKRRGGGNEQFF.

This chain uses TRBV2 with TRBJ2-5; TRBD2 agrees at 10 bases. After removal of 6 bases from V and 3 bases from J, the junction contained 10 bases not matched to a gene. The germline V gene encodes CDR1 SNHLY and CDR2 FYNNEI. This CDR3 region has 16 residues. This chain's CDR3 is CASRINASGSKETQYF. For the CDR3, the DNA is TGTGCCAGCAGGATAAATGCTAGCGGGAGTAAAGAGACCCAGTACTTC.

This sequence joins TRBV28 and TRBJ2-7; 10 bases are shared with TRBD1. Germline V gene sequence: CDR1 MDHEN, CDR2 SYDVKM. CDR3 length: 14 residues. Trimming at V came to 7 bases and at J to 6 bases, leaving 9 bases not matched to a gene. The CDR3, as DNA: TGTGCCAGCACCTTTTCGGACAGGGGGGGCGAGCAGTACTTC. Amino acids: CASTFSDRGGEQYF.

The CDR3 here is CASRGVGNQPQHF. DNA of the CDR3: TGTGCCAGTAGAGGGGTGGGCAATCAGCCCCAGCATTTT. The chain links TRBV19 to TRBJ1-5; maybe TRBD1 (5 bases). CDR1 and CDR2 from the germline V gene are LNHDA and SQIVND (reference sequence). V shed 6 bases and J shed 2 bases, with 8 bases lying between them. CDR3 size: 13 residues.

This chain connects TRBV27 to TRBJ1-3; tentatively, D is TRBD1 (6 bases). V dropped 8 bases and J dropped 8 bases, with 19 bases sitting between them. The length of the CDR3 is 14 residues. From germline, CDR1 is MNHEY and CDR2 SMNVEV (reference sequence). CDR3 amino acids: CASSPGHSRDTIYF. The CDR3 nucleotides read TGTGCCAGCTCCCCGGGACACTCTAGAGACACCATATATTTT.